The 21 T cell receptor beta chains below were found in one sample sequenced in a study of chronic HIV infection and antiretroviral therapy. MiXCR, applied by TCRdb to the 5' RACE reads, yields one record per CDR3 protein. The data hold 39,000 or so distinct CDR3 sequences, with 7% to 10% observed a single time. Sequencing used peripheral blood. The origin of the receptors is an adult who had HIV and had not received antiretroviral therapy, or was an uninfected healthy control (not recorded which).

Ten or more counts support this clonotype. The chain carries TRBV12-3 or TRBV12-4 and TRBJ1-3; D is unresolved. Trimming pared 3 bases from V and 0 bases from J, leaving 12 bases between. This CDR3 has 16 amino acids. The DNA for the CDR3 is TGTGCCAGCAGTTTGGACGTCTCAAGCTCTGGAAACACCATATATTTT. Encoded protein: CASSLDVSSSGNTIYF.

By sample share, this clonotype is medium-sized. The chain couples TRBV7-9 to TRBJ2-7, with TRBD1 as a possible D gene (6 bases). Trimming shortened V by 3 bases and J by 0 bases, and 6 bases separated the two germline ends. The CDR3 covers 13 residues. Germline V gives CDR1 SEHNR, CDR2 FQNEAQ (reference sequence). This CDR3 reads CASSLDSSYEQYF. The CDR3 DNA reads TGTGCCAGCAGCTTGGACAGCTCCTACGAGCAGTACTTC.

This clonotype was seen only a few times. The chain employs TRBV28 and TRBJ2-5; the D gene is possibly TRBD1 (6 bases). Germline V gene lookup returns CDR1 MDHEN and CDR2 SYDVKM. V gave up 4 bases and J gave up 4 bases, with 10 bases separating them. The CDR3 is 13 amino acids. CDR3 sequence reads: CASSWDTSETQYF. CDR3 bases: TGTGCCAGCAGTTGGGACACCTCAGAGACCCAGTACTTC.

This clonotype was observed at least ten times. The CDR3 DNA is TGTGCCAGCAGCCGTTGGTACGAGCAGTACTTC. Residues: CASSRWYEQYF. J is TRBJ2-7 and V is TRBV7-9; no firm D call. Germline V gene sequence: CDR1 SEHNR, CDR2 FQNEAQ (reference sequence). This CDR3 is 11 amino acids long. Trimming removed 5 bases at V and 4 bases at J, with 6 bases between.

This clonotype was observed many times. V and J are TRBV29-1 and TRBJ2-4; D is unclear. This CDR3 is 13 amino acids long. The V end was cut by 5 bases, the J end by 4 bases, with 12 bases between. Germline V CDR1 and CDR2: SQVTM, ANQGSEA. CDR3 region: CSVYSGSKNIQYF. The CDR3 nucleotides read TGCAGCGTTTATTCGGGCAGTAAAAACATTCAGTACTTC.

This clonotype came up many times. In DNA form, the CDR3 reads TGCAGTGCTAGAGTTGACAGCGACTATGGCTACACCTTC. Amino acids: CSARVDSDYGYTF. The gene calls are TRBV20-1 and TRBJ1-2, with D possibly being TRBD1 (5 bases). The CDR3 covers 13 residues. CDR1 is DFQATT and CDR2 is SNEGSKA in the germline V gene (reference sequence). V lost 1 base to trimming and J lost 3 bases, with 9 bases between them.

The rearrangement uses TRBV9 and TRBJ2-3; a possible D gene is TRBD2 (6 bases). The CDR3 loop spans 15 amino acids. Trimming left V 0 bases short and J 3 bases short, with 11 bases between. Germline V gene lookup returns CDR1 SGDLS and CDR2 YYNGEE. The CDR3 sequence: CASSVEIRGTDTQYF. The DNA of the CDR3 is TGTGCCAGCAGCGTAGAAATTCGGGGGACAGATACGCAGTATTTT.

Many counts were recorded for this clonotype. The chain links TRBV12-5 to TRBJ2-3; 14 nucleotides match TRBD2. Germline V gives CDR1 LGHNT, CDR2 FRNRAP. V shed 2 bases and J 3 bases; nucleotides not matched to a gene: 13. This CDR3 is built from 20 residues. The DNA for the CDR3 is TGTGCTAGTGGTTTGTATAAAGGCGGGACTAGCGGGAGTTTGACAGATACGCAGTATTTT. Residues: CASGLYKGGTSGSLTDTQYF.

This clonotype was recorded a few times. V is TRBV6-2 or TRBV6-3 and J is TRBJ2-1; 8 bases match TRBD2. The ends lost 0 bases at V and 8 bases at J; junction bases unmatched: 3. The CDR3 contains 14 residues. CDR1 and CDR2 from the germline V gene are MNHEY and SVGEGT. CDR3 residues: CASSYSAGADEQFF. The CDR3 DNA sequence: TGTGCCAGCAGTTACTCAGCGGGAGCTGATGAGCAGTTCTTC.

A few counts support this clonotype. V gene TRBV28 combines with J gene TRBJ2-3; tentative D call: TRBD2 (7 bases). CDR3 length: 16 amino acids. V lost 6 bases to trimming and J lost 0 bases, with 16 bases between them. Germline CDR1 and CDR2: MDHEN and SYDVKM. The CDR3 DNA sequence: TGTGCCAGCAGAGGGGGGGCCGTTACTAGCACAGATACGCAGTATTTT. Amino acids: CASRGGAVTSTDTQYF.

In this sample, this clonotype turned up a few times. V and J are TRBV21-1 and TRBJ1-5. TRBV21-1 is annotated as a pseudogene. This CDR3 is built from 16 residues. The CDR3 region is CASSKGPFYSNQPQHF. In nucleotides, the CDR3 is TGTGCCAGCAGCAAAGGGCCATTTTATAGCAATCAGCCCCAGCATTTT.

This clonotype has ten or more counts. The J gene is TRBJ1-4, the V gene TRBV5-1, with D possibly TRBD1 on 5 matching bases. V was pared by 3 bases and J by 0 bases, with 12 bases between. CDR1 and CDR2 from the germline V gene are SGHRS and YFSETQ. CDR3 size: 16 residues. The CDR3 here is CASSSRGGSTNEKLFF. CDR3 sequence (DNA): TGCGCCAGCAGCTCGCGTGGGGGGTCAACTAATGAAAAACTGTTTTTT.

This clonotype appeared many times. The chain has TRBV28 and TRBJ2-3; D is unclear. The CDR3 extends over 15 amino acids. V lost 1 base and J 1 base, leaving 9 bases between the germline ends. CDR1 MDHEN and CDR2 SYDVKM come from the germline V gene. DNA of the CDR3: TGTGCCAGCAGTTTATATCGGGCCGGCACAGATACGCAGTATTTT. It yields the protein CASSLYRAGTDTQYF.

The genes are TRBV27 and TRBJ2-7; D unclear. This CDR3 has 10 amino acids. The ends were cut back, 6 bases at V and 12 bases at J, with 12 bases in the middle. Germline CDR1 is MNHEY and CDR2 is SMNVEV (reference sequence). The CDR3 region has the DNA TGTGCCAGCAGCCCTACGTGTTGGTACTTC. It specifies CASSPTCWYF.

This clonotype was counted between two and nine times. The chain has TRBV27 and TRBJ1-5; TRBD1 agrees at 7 bases. Germline CDR1 reads MNHEY; CDR2 reads SMNVEV (reference sequence). This CDR3 comprises 17 residues. V lost 1 base and J lost 5; bases outside the gene matches: 11. CDR3 sequence: CASSLYGAGGGDQPQHF. The CDR3 DNA follows: TGTGCCAGCAGTTTATATGGGGCAGGGGGAGGCGATCAGCCCCAGCATTTT.

To note about this clonotype: A junction boundary mismatches the germline segment, possibly from a read error. The chain couples TRBV10-3 to TRBJ1-1, with a tentative D call TRBD1 (5 bases). The CDR3 totals 14 residues. Germline loops: CDR1 ENHRY, CDR2 SYGVKD. For the CDR3, the DNA is TGTGCCATCAGTGGGGCAGGGATAAGGACTGAAACTTTCTTT. It is translated as CAISGAGIRTETFF.

In regard to this clonotype: This may stem from a read error, because a much larger clone lies one nucleotide away. This chain joins TRBV5-5 and TRBJ1-2, with D tentatively TRBD1 (6 bases). The CDR3 has 14 residues. Germline V CDR1 and CDR2: SGHKS, YYEKEE (reference sequence). The CDR3 protein is CASSLQGINYSYTF. In DNA, the CDR3 is TGTGCCAGCAGTTTACAGGGAATTAACTATAGCTACACCTTC.

This clonotype has just a few counts. The rearrangement uses TRBV3-1 and TRBJ2-7; D gene unclear. V gave up 1 base and J gave up 7 bases, with 8 bases separating them. The CDR3 runs to 12 residues. Germline CDR1 and CDR2: LGHDT and YNNKEL (reference sequence). The CDR3 region has the DNA TGTGCCAGCAGCCAAGCCCCCGGTGAGCAGTACTTC. Translation gives CASSQAPGEQYF.

This rearrangement joins TRBV29-1 to TRBJ1-2; 7 bases fit TRBD1. V shed 5 bases, J shed 8 bases, and the junction held 11 bases outside the gene matches. Germline V gene data show CDR1 as SQVTM and CDR2 as ANQGSEA. This CDR3 has 13 amino acids. The CDR3 protein is CSVILTGRMGYTF. The CDR3 DNA reads TGCAGCGTTATTTTGACAGGGAGGATGGGCTACACCTTC.

The CDR3 is CASSPGTSSDEQYF. The CDR3 DNA is TGTGCCAGCAGCCCGGGGACCTCCTCGGACGAGCAGTACTTC. The rearrangement links TRBV2 to TRBJ2-7, with D possibly called TRBD1 or TRBD2 (5 bases each). The germline CDR1 and CDR2 sequences are SNHLY and FYNNEI. The ends were cut back, 6 bases at V and 5 bases at J, with 17 bases in the middle. The CDR3 is made up of 14 amino acids.

This clonotype was counted many times. The rearrangement links TRBV12-3 or TRBV12-4 to TRBJ2-7; the D is unclear. Trimming stripped 6 bases from V and 4 bases from J, with 13 bases between. The CDR3 is 13 amino acids. The CDR3 protein is CASRPASRYEQYF. CDR3 bases: TGTGCCAGCAGACCCGCGAGTCGTTACGAGCAGTACTTC.